This entry lists 30 T cell receptor beta chains sequenced from one sample in a study of blood T cell repertoires in COVID-19. Libraries were prepared by immunoSEQ multiplex PCR; TCRdb keeps only in-frame clonotypes and omits some of them. Of some 80,000 clones listed, roughly 90% are singletons. Specimen: peripheral blood. Every receptor here comes from a human donor in a cohort sampled during active COVID-19.

A single count supports this clone. The CDR3 region has the DNA TGTGCCAGCAGTCCCGGGTGGTACGAGCAGTACTTC. Translation: CASSPGWYEQYF. This chain links TRBV28 with TRBJ2-7, with no clear D. The length of the CDR3 is 12 residues. Germline V gives CDR1 MDHEN, CDR2 SYDVKM. The ends were cut back, 5 bases at V and 4 bases at J, with 9 bases in the middle.

This clone was detected a few times. The chain links TRBV7-9 to TRBJ1-2, with TRBD1 as a possible D gene (6 bases). This CDR3 comprises 14 residues. The V gene's germline CDR1 is SEHNR and CDR2 FQNEAQ (reference sequence). V shed 5 bases and J shed 2 bases, with 12 bases lying between them. The chain's CDR3 is CASSPKGGNYGYTF. As DNA, the CDR3 is TGTGCCAGCAGCCCAAAGGGGGGGAACTATGGCTACACCTTC.

The chain links TRBV18 to TRBJ1-2; the D gene is possibly TRBD1 (6 bases). Looked up from germline, CDR1 is KGHSH and CDR2 is LQKENI. Trimming took 2 bases from V and 3 from J, leaving 7 bases between them. The CDR3 is 13 amino acids. CDR3 loop: CASSPGGYYGYTF. For the CDR3, the DNA is TGTGCCAGCTCACCAGGGGGCTACTATGGCTACACCTTC.

The gene calls are TRBV4-3 and TRBJ1-3; D is unresolved. V was shortened by 0 bases and J by 0 bases, with 15 bases between the two germline ends. CDR3 size: 18 residues. The germline V gene has CDR1 LGHNA and CDR2 YSLEER. CDR3 protein: CASSQDFPTSYSGNTIYF. The CDR3 bases are TGCGCCAGCAGCCAAGATTTTCCCACATCATACTCTGGAAACACCATATATTTT.

This clone was recorded once. V gene TRBV12-3 or TRBV12-4 combines with J gene TRBJ2-5; D is possibly TRBD2 (6 bases). CDR3 length equals 12 residues. V was trimmed by 6 bases and J by 4 bases, leaving 9 bases between them. The CDR3 DNA reads TGTGCCAGCAGGGGGGACTTAGAGACCCAGTACTTC. Translating it yields CASRGDLETQYF.

This chain uses TRBV11-2 with TRBJ2-4, with a tentative D call TRBD1 (6 bases). Deletions cut 4 bases from V and 5 bases from J, with 15 bases between. The germline gives CDR1 SGHAT, CDR2 FQNNGV. The CDR3 is 15 residues long. CDR3 nucleotide sequence: TGTGCCAGCAGCTCGCGACAGGAGATAGAAAACATTCAGTACTTC. Translated: CASSSRQEIENIQYF.

This chain links TRBV19 with TRBJ1-5; TRBD1 aligns across 9 bases. From germline, CDR1 is LNHDA and CDR2 SQIVND (reference sequence). J was trimmed by 4 bases and V by 6 bases; bases with no gene match: 4. The CDR3 runs 14 residues. Here the CDR3 DNA reads TGTGCCAGTAGCCCGGGACAGGGTAATCAGCCCCAGCATTTT. Translating gives CASSPGQGNQPQHF.

This rearrangement joins TRBV18 to TRBJ2-7; 9 nucleotides match TRBD2. Germline V gene lookup returns CDR1 KGHSH and CDR2 LQKENI. The junction had 11 bases not matched to a gene; V was cut back by 4 bases and J by 7 bases. The CDR3 has 15 residues. Here the CDR3 DNA reads TGTGCCAGCTCACTTTCTAGCGGGGCACCTCGGGAGCAGTACTTC. This codes for CASSLSSGAPREQYF.

This chain links TRBV4-3 with TRBJ1-1; TRBD1 aligns across 8 bases. With V trimmed by 0 bases and J by 5 bases, 5 bases remained unmatched. The CDR3 covers 15 residues. Germline V gene sequence: CDR1 LGHNA, CDR2 YSLEER. The CDR3 loop reads CASSQESDRGTEAFF. The CDR3, as DNA: TGCGCCAGCAGCCAAGAGTCCGACAGGGGTACTGAAGCTTTCTTT.

The chain is built from TRBV7-2 and TRBJ2-1; maybe TRBD2 (5 bases). The CDR3 consists of 14 residues. Germline V gives CDR1 SGHTA, CDR2 FQGNSA. V shed 2 bases and J shed 7 bases, with 12 bases lying between them. CDR3 in DNA: TGTGCCAGCAGCTTATTATACCGGGGAAATGAGCAGTTCTTC. As protein: CASSLLYRGNEQFF.

The CDR3 sequence is CASSQAGSGGWNEQFF. Here the CDR3 DNA reads TGTGCCAGCAGCCAAGCGGGTAGCGGGGGTTGGAATGAGCAGTTCTTC. This sequence joins TRBV3-1 (or the pseudogene TRBV3-2) and TRBJ2-1; 9 nucleotides agree with TRBD2. Germline V lookup: CDR1 LGHDT, CDR2 YNNKEL (reference sequence). After removal of 1 base from V and 7 bases from J, the junction contained 8 bases not matched to a gene. The CDR3 is made up of 16 amino acids.

The rearrangement joins TRBV18 to TRBJ2-1, with TRBD2 as a possible D gene (5 bases). V lost 0 bases and J 2 bases, leaving 8 bases between the germline ends. CDR1 and CDR2 from the germline V gene are KGHSH and LQKENI. The CDR3 length is 15 residues. Here the CDR3 reads CASSPPGRTYNEQFF. DNA of the CDR3: TGTGCCAGCTCACCACCAGGGAGAACCTACAATGAGCAGTTCTTC.

The V call is TRBV6-6, the J call TRBJ2-5, with 7 bases lining up with TRBD2. This CDR3 is built from 16 residues. The germline V gene encodes CDR1 MNHNY and CDR2 SVGAGI (reference sequence). Trimming took 4 bases from V and 1 from J; bases not matched to a gene: 9. CDR3 nucleotide sequence: TGTGCCAGCAGTTCGAGAGGGAGCGGGGCCCAAGAGACCCAGTACTTC. Residues: CASSSRGSGAQETQYF.

The chain couples TRBV6-5 to TRBJ2-1; D possibly corresponds to TRBD2 (6 bases). Germline assignment: CDR1 MNHEY and CDR2 SVGAGI. V lost 0 bases and J lost 4, with 13 bases in between. The CDR3 sequence is 16 residues long. The CDR3, as DNA: TGTGCCAGCAGTTACTCGGAAGGGACTCCTTACAATGAGCAGTTCTTC. Translation: CASSYSEGTPYNEQFF.

The chain carries TRBV6-6 and TRBJ1-1, with 8 bases matching TRBD1. Losses at the gene ends were 2 bases for V and 1 base for J; bases not matched to a gene: 6. Germline-derived CDR1 and CDR2 are MNHNY and SVGAGI (reference sequence). The CDR3 has 16 amino acids. CDR3 protein: CASSYGAGGTNTEAFF. CDR3 bases: TGTGCCAGCAGTTACGGGGCAGGGGGCACGAACACTGAAGCTTTCTTT.

The V and J genes are TRBV27 and TRBJ2-7, with 9 nucleotides matching TRBD1. The trim removed 4 bases at V and 5 bases at J, leaving 18 bases unmatched. The CDR3 loop spans 18 amino acids. Germline CDR1 reads MNHEY; CDR2 reads SMNVEV (reference sequence). CDR3 coding DNA: TGTGCCAGCAGTTCCGGGACAGGGACGCCGGGCATGGGCAACGAGCAGTACTTC. Protein product: CASSSGTGTPGMGNEQYF.

This clone was recorded once. Written as DNA, the CDR3 is TGCAGTGCTAAGGGGGCTCGTGCCTACACCTTC. Protein sequence: CSAKGARAYTF. V gene TRBV20-1 combines with J gene TRBJ1-2; 7 positions agree with TRBD1. The CDR3 is 11 amino acids. Unmatched junction bases numbered 6, after V lost 4 bases and J lost 10 bases. Germline V gene lookup returns CDR1 DFQATT and CDR2 SNEGSKA (reference sequence).

V usage is TRBV19 and J usage is TRBJ2-6; possibly TRBD2 for D (6 bases). V lost 7 bases and J 3 bases, leaving 31 bases between the germline ends. Germline V CDR1 and CDR2: LNHDA, SQIVND (reference sequence). The CDR3 spans 21 residues. The CDR3 is CASNRRAGSRDLRVGANVLTF. CDR3 coding DNA: TGTGCCAGTAATCGGAGGGCGGGAAGCCGGGACCTTCGGGTTGGGGCCAACGTCCTGACTTTC. The complete variable domain, with remaining parts taken from reference TRBV19 and TRBJ2-6, reads DGGITQSPKYLFRKEGQNVTLSCEQNLNHDAMYWYRQDPGQGLRLIYYSQIVNDFQKGDIAEGYSVSREKKESFPLTVTSAQKNPTAFYLCASNRRAGSRDLRVGANVLTFGAGSRLTVL.

V and J are TRBV7-9 and TRBJ1-3, with a possible D match to TRBD1 (6 bases). V lost 5 bases to trimming and J lost 0 bases, with 14 bases between them. This CDR3 is built from 16 residues. Germline V gene lookup returns CDR1 SEHNR and CDR2 FQNEAQ (reference sequence). The CDR3 reads CASSLRQVSSGNTIYF. CDR3 nucleotide sequence: TGTGCCAGCAGCCTTCGACAGGTCAGCTCTGGAAACACCATATATTTT.

J is TRBJ2-7 and V is TRBV4-3, with D unclear. This CDR3 is 15 amino acids long. Looked up from germline, CDR1 is LGHNA and CDR2 is YSLEER. Trimming pared 1 base from V and 3 bases from J, leaving 13 bases between. For the CDR3, the DNA is TGCGCCAGCAGCCAAGCTAGTAGTGCCGGCTACGAGCAGTACTTC. Translation gives CASSQASSAGYEQYF.

This rearrangement joins TRBV5-1 to TRBJ2-1, with TRBD2 identical over 8 bases. Germline CDR1 SGHRS, CDR2 YFSETQ. V lost 0 bases, J lost 3 bases, and 5 bases stayed unmatched. The CDR3 spans 16 residues. The CDR3: CASSLAGGANYNEQFF. CDR3 bases: TGCGCCAGCAGCTTGGCCGGGGGGGCGAACTACAATGAGCAGTTCTTC. The variable domain in full, with the rest retrieved from reference TRBV5-1 and TRBJ2-1, is KAGVTQTPRYLIKTRGQQVTLSCSPISGHRSVSWYQQTPGQGLQFLFEYFSETQRNKGNFPGRFSGRQFSNSRSEMNVSTLELGDSALYLCASSLAGGANYNEQFFGPGTRLTVL.

The gene calls are TRBV7-3 and TRBJ2-5; the match to TRBD2 covers 9 bases. This CDR3 contains 14 residues. Per germline, CDR1 SGHTA and CDR2 FQGTGA. The V and J ends lost 2 bases and 5 bases, in that order; junction bases with no gene match: 3. The CDR3 DNA follows: TGTGCCAGCAGCTTAGCGGGAGGGAGGGAGACCCAGTACTTC. It encodes CASSLAGGRETQYF.

The chain employs TRBV10-1 and TRBJ1-4; D remains ambiguous. The germline V and J ends were trimmed by 5 bases and 0 bases, with 7 bases remaining between them. CDR3 length: 14 amino acids. The germline gives CDR1 WNHNN, CDR2 SYGVQD (reference sequence). CDR3 bases: TGCGCCAGCAGTCCTAGAACAACTAATGAAAAACTGTTTTTT. Translation gives CASSPRTTNEKLFF.

This chain uses TRBV19 with TRBJ2-3; 9 positions match TRBD2. V shed 5 bases, J shed 3 bases, and the junction held 3 bases outside the gene matches. CDR1 and CDR2 (germline): LNHDA, SQIVND (reference sequence). This CDR3 comprises 14 residues. The CDR3 DNA sequence: TGTGCCAGTAGTCCAACTAGCGGGACAGATACGCAGTATTTT. Protein product: CASSPTSGTDTQYF.

The chain is built from TRBV4-3 and TRBJ2-7; 9 nucleotides line up with TRBD1. The V segment lost 3 bases and the J segment 3 bases; nucleotides outside the gene matches: 12. There are 17 residues in the CDR3. Germline lookup yields CDR1 LGHNA and CDR2 YSLEER. DNA of the CDR3: TGCGCCAGCAGCCACGCCCAAGCCGGGACAGGGAGCTACGAGCAGTACTTC. This translates into CASSHAQAGTGSYEQYF.

The chain has TRBV10-1 and TRBJ2-5, with TRBD2 as a possible D gene (6 bases). V shed 6 bases and J shed 1 base, with 12 bases lying between them. The germline CDR1 and CDR2 sequences are WNHNN and SYGVQD (reference sequence). The CDR3 is 14 amino acids. This CDR3 reads CASRPGLVQETQYF. CDR3 in DNA: TGCGCCAGCAGACCGGGACTCGTCCAAGAGACCCAGTACTTC.

The gene calls are TRBV5-5 and TRBJ1-2; TRBD1 matches 9 bases. The length of the CDR3 is 14 residues. Germline lookup yields CDR1 SGHKS and CDR2 YYEKEE (reference sequence). After removal of 4 bases from V and 6 bases from J, the junction contained 7 bases not matched to a gene. CDR3 protein: CASSLTGGEDGYTF. For the CDR3, the DNA is TGTGCCAGCAGCCTGACAGGGGGGGAGGATGGCTACACCTTC.

This rearrangement joins TRBV18 to TRBJ1-4; D ambiguous. V lost 3 bases, J lost 7 bases, and 18 bases lay in between. There are 16 residues in the CDR3. The germline CDR1 and CDR2 sequences are KGHSH and LQKENI. CDR3 nucleotides: TGTGCCAGCTCACCCCGGGAATCCCGGTTAGGTGAAAAACTGTTTTTT. It codes for CASSPRESRLGEKLFF.

V usage is TRBV10-3 and J usage is TRBJ1-2; D is unclear. The V and J ends lost 3 bases and 7 bases respectively, with 12 bases between them. The CDR3 runs 13 residues. Germline V gene data show CDR1 as ENHRY and CDR2 as SYGVKD. Here the CDR3 DNA reads TGTGCCATCAGTGAAAGGTCAGGCAGTGGCTACACCTTC. This codes for CAISERSGSGYTF.

The chain couples TRBV6-5 to TRBJ2-7; TRBD2 is a possible D gene (7 bases). The CDR3 contains 15 residues. Trimming cost V 7 bases and J 5 bases, with 21 bases left between them. Germline assignment: CDR1 MNHEY and CDR2 SVGAGI. Here the CDR3 DNA reads TGTGCCAGCACCTTTAAAGGGGGGGCGCGAGACGAGCAGTACTTC. Translated, it gives CASTFKGGARDEQYF.